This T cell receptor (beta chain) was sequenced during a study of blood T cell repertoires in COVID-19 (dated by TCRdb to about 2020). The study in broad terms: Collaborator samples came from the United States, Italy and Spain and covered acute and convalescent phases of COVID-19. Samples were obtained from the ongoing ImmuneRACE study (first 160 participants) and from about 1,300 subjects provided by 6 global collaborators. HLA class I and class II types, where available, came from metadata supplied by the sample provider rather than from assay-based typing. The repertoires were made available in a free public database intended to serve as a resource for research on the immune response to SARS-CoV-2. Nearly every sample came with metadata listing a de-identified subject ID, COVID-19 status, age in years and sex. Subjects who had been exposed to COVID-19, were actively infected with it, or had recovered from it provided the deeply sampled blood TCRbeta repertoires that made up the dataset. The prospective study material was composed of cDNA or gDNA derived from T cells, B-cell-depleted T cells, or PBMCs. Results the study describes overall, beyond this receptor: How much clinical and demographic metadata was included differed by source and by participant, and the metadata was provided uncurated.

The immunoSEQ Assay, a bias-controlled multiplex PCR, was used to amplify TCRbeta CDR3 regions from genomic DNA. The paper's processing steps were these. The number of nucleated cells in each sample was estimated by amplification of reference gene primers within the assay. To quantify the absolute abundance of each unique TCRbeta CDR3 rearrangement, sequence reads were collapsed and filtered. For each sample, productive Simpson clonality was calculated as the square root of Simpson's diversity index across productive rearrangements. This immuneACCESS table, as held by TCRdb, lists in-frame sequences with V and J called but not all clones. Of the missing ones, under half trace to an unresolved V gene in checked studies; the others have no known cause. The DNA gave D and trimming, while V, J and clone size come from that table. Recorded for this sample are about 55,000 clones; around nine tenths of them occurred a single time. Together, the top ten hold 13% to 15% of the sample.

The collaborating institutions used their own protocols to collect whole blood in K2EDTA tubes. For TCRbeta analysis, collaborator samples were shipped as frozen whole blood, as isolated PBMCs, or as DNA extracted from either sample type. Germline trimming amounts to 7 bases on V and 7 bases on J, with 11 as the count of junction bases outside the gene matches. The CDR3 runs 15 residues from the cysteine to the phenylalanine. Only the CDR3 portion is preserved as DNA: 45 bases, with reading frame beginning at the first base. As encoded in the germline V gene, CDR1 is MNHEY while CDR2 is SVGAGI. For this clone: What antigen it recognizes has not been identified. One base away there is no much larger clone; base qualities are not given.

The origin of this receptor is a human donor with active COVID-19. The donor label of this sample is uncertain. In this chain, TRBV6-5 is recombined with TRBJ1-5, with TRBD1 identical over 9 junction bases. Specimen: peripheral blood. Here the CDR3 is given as CASTVTGGGEQPQHF. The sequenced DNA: TGTGCCAGCACCGTAACAGGGGGCGGAGAGCAGCCCCAGCATTTT.